The 6 T cell receptor beta chains below all came from one sample that was sequenced in a study of T-cell memory formation after mild COVID-19. TCRdb redid the calling of the 5' RACE reads with MiXCR, one entry per CDR3 protein. The sample consists of a few hundred thousand distinct CDR3 sequences, about 22% of them appearing once. The sequenced sample was PBMCs or a T cell subset sorted from them (not recorded which). The receptors here all came from an adult woman who had mild COVID-19 (a few samples of this study predate the infection). Cell type and time point are not known.

The chain joins TRBV20-1 to TRBJ2-2, with D perhaps TRBD2 (6 bases). Per the germline V gene, CDR1 is DFQATT and CDR2 is SNEGSKA (reference sequence). Trimming stripped 0 bases from V and 2 bases from J, with 16 bases between. This CDR3 has 17 amino acids. This CDR3 is CSARDQWRGPNTGELFF. In nucleotides, the CDR3 is TGCAGTGCTAGAGATCAATGGAGGGGCCCCAACACCGGGGAGCTGTTTTTT.

This clonotype has a handful of counts. J is TRBJ1-2 and V is TRBV12-3 or TRBV12-4; 8 bases match TRBD1. This CDR3 has 14 amino acids. V shed 5 bases, J shed 3 bases, and the junction held 5 bases outside the gene matches. CDR3 DNA: TGTGCCAGCAGTCCCGGACAGGGAGACTATGGCTACACCTTC. Residues: CASSPGQGDYGYTF.

This clonotype was counted only a few times. The chain is built from TRBV12-3 or TRBV12-4 and TRBJ1-4; D gene ambiguous. V was clipped by 2 bases and J by 3 bases, with 10 bases between them. This CDR3 spans 15 amino acids. CDR3 DNA: TGTGCCAGCAGTTTAAGACCACAGTCTAATGAAAAACTGTTTTTT. Encoded protein: CASSLRPQSNEKLFF.

In this sample, this clonotype turned up a few times. V is TRBV2 and J is TRBJ2-7; 9 bases are shared with TRBD1. Germline CDR1 is SNHLY and CDR2 is FYNNEI. This CDR3 is built from 16 residues. The J segment lost 0 bases and the V segment lost 8 bases, leaving 11 bases of the junction unmatched. CDR3 DNA sequence: TGTGCCAGCCGTGCCGGACAGGGGTTAGGCTCCTACGAGCAGTACTTC. Amino acids: CASRAGQGLGSYEQYF.

The chain employs TRBV20-1 and TRBJ1-2; 10 bases align to TRBD1. J was trimmed by 4 bases and V by 3 bases; bases with no gene match: 8. This CDR3 spans 15 amino acids. The V gene's germline CDR1 is DFQATT and CDR2 SNEGSKA (reference sequence). The CDR3 DNA is TGCAGTGCTAGCGGTCCGGGACAGGGGACCTATGGCTACACCTTC. Translation: CSASGPGQGTYGYTF.

This clonotype occurred many times. This chain uses TRBV12-3 or TRBV12-4 with TRBJ2-1; D might be TRBD1 or TRBD2, each matching 5 bases. Trimming stripped 5 bases from V and 7 bases from J, with 15 bases between. The CDR3 contains 14 residues. The CDR3 loop is CASSTRGLGNEQFF. CDR3 nucleotide sequence: TGTGCCAGCAGTACTAGGGGATTAGGGAATGAGCAGTTCTTC.